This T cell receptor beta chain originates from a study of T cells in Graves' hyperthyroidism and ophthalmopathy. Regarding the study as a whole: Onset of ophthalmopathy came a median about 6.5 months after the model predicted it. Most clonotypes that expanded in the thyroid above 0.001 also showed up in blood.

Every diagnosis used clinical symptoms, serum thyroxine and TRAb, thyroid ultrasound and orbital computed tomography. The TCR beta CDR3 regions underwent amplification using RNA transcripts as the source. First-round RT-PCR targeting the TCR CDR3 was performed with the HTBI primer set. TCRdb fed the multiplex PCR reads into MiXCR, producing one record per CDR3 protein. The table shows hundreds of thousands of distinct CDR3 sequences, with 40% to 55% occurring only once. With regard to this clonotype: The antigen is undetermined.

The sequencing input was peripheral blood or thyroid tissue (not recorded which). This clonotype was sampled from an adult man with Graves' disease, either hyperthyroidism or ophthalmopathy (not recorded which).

The CDR3 DNA reads TGTGCCAGTAGTGCCGGTCCTAGCGGGTACGAGCAGTACTTC. Residues: CASSAGPSGYEQYF. V usage is TRBV19 and J usage is TRBJ2-7; 8 bases are shared with TRBD2. CDR1 is LNHDA and CDR2 is SQIVND in the germline V gene (reference sequence). Trimming removed 5 bases from V and 4 bases from J; junction bases left unmatched: 7. The CDR3 has 14 residues.